The rows below give T cell receptor beta chains drawn from one sample of a study of cytomegalovirus exposure and HLA in healthy donors. Profiled with immunoSEQ multiplex PCR; TCRdb holds only in-frame clones, not every one. The table includes about 140,000 clones, around 78% detected once. Sample: PBMCs. These receptors all come from a woman younger than 35 in good health and CMV-seropositive. CDR3s include the opening cysteine and the closing phenylalanine or tryptophan. The D gene is left open where the match is weak. Rows may omit the clone size; those that give it use once, few, many or a size class.

clone size,V gene,D gene,J gene,CDR3 length,CDR3 DNA,CDR3 protein
NA,TRBV6-1,TRBD2,TRBJ2-6,15,TGTGCCAGCTCTAGGGAGGGCTCTGGGGCCAACGTCCTGACTTTC,CASSREGSGANVLTF
NA,TRBV25-1,TRBD1,TRBJ1-1,14,TGTGCCAGCAGTCCCGGGACAGGGGAAACTGAAGCTTTCTTT,CASSPGTGETEAFF
few,TRBV6-1,NA,TRBJ2-5,13,TGTGCCAGCAGTAGGACAGTCTCAGAGACCCAGTACTTC,CASSRTVSETQYF
few,TRBV7-9,NA,TRBJ2-2,15,TGTGCCAGCAGCTTAGGACTGAGGAACACCGGGGAGCTGTTTTTT,CASSLGLRNTGELFF
NA,TRBV7-9,TRBD1,TRBJ1-2,13,TGTGCCAGCAGCCCGGGACAGGGGTATGGCTACACCTTC,CASSPGQGYGYTF
NA,TRBV7-9,TRBD1,TRBJ1-2,14,TGTGCCAGCAGCACGGGACAGGGGAGCTATGGCTACACCTTC,CASSTGQGSYGYTF
NA,TRBV5-1,TRBD1,TRBJ2-5,20,TGCGCCAGCAGCTTGCAGACAGGAACATACAGGGGGCAGTTTTTGGAGACCCAGTACTTC,CASSLQTGTYRGQFLETQYF
once,TRBV28,NA,TRBJ1-2,10,TGTGCCACCGAGGCGGCAGGGCACACCTTC,CATEAAGHTF
few,TRBV9,NA,TRBJ1-2,15,TGTGCCAGCAGCCCGGGAGGGGCCCTTAACTATGGCTACACCTTC,CASSPGGALNYGYTF
NA,TRBV29-1,NA,TRBJ1-1,13,TGCAGCGCCCGCGGGGGAGGTAGGACTGAAGCTTTCTTT,CSARGGGRTEAFF
NA,TRBV7-6,TRBD1,TRBJ2-2,15,TGTGCCAGCACCCTGGGACAGGTGAACACCGGGGAGCTGTTTTTT,CASTLGQVNTGELFF
once,TRBV4-1,TRBD1,TRBJ1-2,13,TGCGCCAGCAGCCCGGGACAGCGCTATGGCTACACCTTC,CASSPGQRYGYTF
NA,TRBV5-4,NA,TRBJ2-2,13,TGTGCCAGCAGCCCACAGAACACCGGGGAGCTGTTTTTT,CASSPQNTGELFF
NA,TRBV28,NA,TRBJ1-1,15,TGTGCCAGCAGTTCCCCGACAGCCGTGAACACTGAAGCTTTCTTT,CASSSPTAVNTEAFF
once,TRBV9,NA,TRBJ1-2,15,TGTGCCAGCAGCGTAGATGGGGGCTTAAACTATGGCTACACCTTC,CASSVDGGLNYGYTF
NA,TRBV4-1,NA,TRBJ2-2,17,TGCGCCAGCAGCCCCGGGAAGACCGTCCTGGGAACCGGGGAGCTGTTTTTT,CASSPGKTVLGTGELFF
NA,TRBV7-7,NA,TRBJ2-5,16,TGTGCCAGCAGCTTAGGCGGTGTAGGCGCACAAGAGACCCAGTACTTC,CASSLGGVGAQETQYF
NA,TRBV9,NA,TRBJ2-3,14,TGTGCCAGCAGCAGAGGACAGCTCACAGATACGCAGTATTTT,CASSRGQLTDTQYF
NA,TRBV27,TRBD2,TRBJ2-3,14,TGTGCCAGCAGAACTAGCGGGGGAACAGATACGCAGTATTTT,CASRTSGGTDTQYF
NA,TRBV5-1,NA,TRBJ1-1,15,TGCGCCAGCAGCTTCCAGACCCAGGGGAACACTGAAGCTTTCTTT,CASSFQTQGNTEAFF
once,TRBV6-4,TRBD2,TRBJ2-3,15,TGTGCCAGCAGTGAAGACACTAGCGGGGGAGATACGCAGTATTTT,CASSEDTSGGDTQYF